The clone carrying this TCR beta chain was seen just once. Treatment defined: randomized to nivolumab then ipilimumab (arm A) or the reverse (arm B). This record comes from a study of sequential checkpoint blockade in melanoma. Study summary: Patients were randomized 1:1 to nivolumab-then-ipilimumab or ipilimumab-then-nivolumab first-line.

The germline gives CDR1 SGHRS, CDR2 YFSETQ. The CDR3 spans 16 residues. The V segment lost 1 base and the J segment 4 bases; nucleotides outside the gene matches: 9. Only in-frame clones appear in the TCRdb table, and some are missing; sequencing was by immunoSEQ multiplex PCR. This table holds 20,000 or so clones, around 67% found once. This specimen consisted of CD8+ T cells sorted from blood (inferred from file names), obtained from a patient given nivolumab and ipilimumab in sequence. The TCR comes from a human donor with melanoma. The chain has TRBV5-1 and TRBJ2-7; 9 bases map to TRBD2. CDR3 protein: CASSLFAGGPSYEQYF. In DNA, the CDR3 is TGCGCCAGCAGCTTGTTTGCGGGAGGGCCCTCGTACGAGCAGTACTTC.